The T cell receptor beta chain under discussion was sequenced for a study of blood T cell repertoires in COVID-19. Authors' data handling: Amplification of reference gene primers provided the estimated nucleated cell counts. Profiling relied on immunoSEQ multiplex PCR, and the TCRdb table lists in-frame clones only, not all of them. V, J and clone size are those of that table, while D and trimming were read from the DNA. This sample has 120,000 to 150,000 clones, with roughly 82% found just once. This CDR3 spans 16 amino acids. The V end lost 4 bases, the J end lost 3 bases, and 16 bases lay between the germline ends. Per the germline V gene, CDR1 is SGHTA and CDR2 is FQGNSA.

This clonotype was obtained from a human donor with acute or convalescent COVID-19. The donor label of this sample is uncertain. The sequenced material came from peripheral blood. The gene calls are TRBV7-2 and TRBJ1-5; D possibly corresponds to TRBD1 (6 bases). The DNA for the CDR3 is TGTGCCAGCAGCTCGCAGGGGATTCATAACAATCAGCCCCAGCATTTT. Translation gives CASSSQGIHNNQPQHF.